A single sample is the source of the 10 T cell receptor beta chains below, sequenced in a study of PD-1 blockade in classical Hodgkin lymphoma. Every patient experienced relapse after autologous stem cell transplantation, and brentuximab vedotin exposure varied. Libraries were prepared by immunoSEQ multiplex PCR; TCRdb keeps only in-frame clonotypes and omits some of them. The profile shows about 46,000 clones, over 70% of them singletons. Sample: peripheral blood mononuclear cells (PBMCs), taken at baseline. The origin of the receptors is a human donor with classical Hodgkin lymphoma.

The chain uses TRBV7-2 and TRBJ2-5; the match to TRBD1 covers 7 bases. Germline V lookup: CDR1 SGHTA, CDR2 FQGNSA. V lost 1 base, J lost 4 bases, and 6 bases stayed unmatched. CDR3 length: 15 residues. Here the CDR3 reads CASSLDGTAPETQYF. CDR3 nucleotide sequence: TGTGCCAGCAGCTTAGATGGGACAGCCCCAGAGACCCAGTACTTC.

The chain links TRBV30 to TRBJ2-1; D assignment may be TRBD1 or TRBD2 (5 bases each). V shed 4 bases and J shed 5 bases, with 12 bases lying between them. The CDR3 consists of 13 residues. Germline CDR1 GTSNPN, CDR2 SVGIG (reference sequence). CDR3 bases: TGTGCCTGGACAACTGTGGGACACAATGAGCAGTTCTTC. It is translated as CAWTTVGHNEQFF.

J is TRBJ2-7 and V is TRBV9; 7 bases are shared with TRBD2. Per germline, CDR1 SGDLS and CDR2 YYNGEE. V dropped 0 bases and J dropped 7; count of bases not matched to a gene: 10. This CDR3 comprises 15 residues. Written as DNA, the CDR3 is TGTGCCAGCAGCGTAGGTTCTAGCGGACGGGAAGAGCAGTACTTC. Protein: CASSVGSSGREEQYF. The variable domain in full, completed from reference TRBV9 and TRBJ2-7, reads DSGVTQTPKHLITATGQRVTLRCSPRSGDLSVYWYQQSLDQGLQFLIQYYNGEERAKGNILERFSAQQFPDLHSELNLSSLELGDSALYFCASSVGSSGREEQYFGPGTRLTVT.

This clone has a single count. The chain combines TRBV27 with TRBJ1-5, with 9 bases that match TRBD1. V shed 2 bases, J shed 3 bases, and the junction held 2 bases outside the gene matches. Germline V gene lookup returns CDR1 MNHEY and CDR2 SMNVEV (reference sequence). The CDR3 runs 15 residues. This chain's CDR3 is CASSLGTGLNQPQHF. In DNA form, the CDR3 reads TGTGCCAGCAGTTTAGGGACAGGGCTCAATCAGCCCCAGCATTTT.

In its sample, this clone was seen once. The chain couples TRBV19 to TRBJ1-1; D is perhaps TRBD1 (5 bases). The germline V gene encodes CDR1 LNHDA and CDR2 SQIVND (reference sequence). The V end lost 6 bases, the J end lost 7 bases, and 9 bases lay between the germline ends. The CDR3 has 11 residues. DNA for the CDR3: TGTGCCAGTAGATGGGGCAGTGAAGCTTTCTTT. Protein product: CASRWGSEAFF.

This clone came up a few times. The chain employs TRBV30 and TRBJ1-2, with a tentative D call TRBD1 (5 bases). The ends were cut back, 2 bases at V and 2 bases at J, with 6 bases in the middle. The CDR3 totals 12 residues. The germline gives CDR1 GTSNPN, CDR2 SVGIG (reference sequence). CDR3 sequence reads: CAWSRQNYGYTF. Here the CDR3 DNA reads TGTGCCTGGAGTCGACAGAACTATGGCTACACCTTC.

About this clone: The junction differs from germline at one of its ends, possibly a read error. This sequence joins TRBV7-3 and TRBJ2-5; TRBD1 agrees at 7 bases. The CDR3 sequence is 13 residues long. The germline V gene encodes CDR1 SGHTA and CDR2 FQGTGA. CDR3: CASSLTGAGAQYF. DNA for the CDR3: TGTGCCAGCAGCCTAACAGGGGCCGGGGCCCAGTACTTC.

CDR3 region: CASSFQGNTEAFF. The CDR3 DNA sequence: TGTGCCAGCAGTTTTCAGGGGAACACTGAAGCTTTCTTT. The chain couples TRBV27 to TRBJ1-1; perhaps TRBD1 as D (5 bases). V was clipped by 3 bases and J by 1 base, with 6 bases between them. Germline V gene lookup returns CDR1 MNHEY and CDR2 SMNVEV (reference sequence). This CDR3 spans 13 amino acids.

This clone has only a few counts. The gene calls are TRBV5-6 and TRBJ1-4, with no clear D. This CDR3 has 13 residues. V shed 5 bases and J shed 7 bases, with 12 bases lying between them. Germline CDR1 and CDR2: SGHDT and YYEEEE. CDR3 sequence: CASSRKPTEKLFF. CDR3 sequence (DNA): TGTGCCAGCAGTCGAAAACCCACTGAAAAACTGTTTTTT.

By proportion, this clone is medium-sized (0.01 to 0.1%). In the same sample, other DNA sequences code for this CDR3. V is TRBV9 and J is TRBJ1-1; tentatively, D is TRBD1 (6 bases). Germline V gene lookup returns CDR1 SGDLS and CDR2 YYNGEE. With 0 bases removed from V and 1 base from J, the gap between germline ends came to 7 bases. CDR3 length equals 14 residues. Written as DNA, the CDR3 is TGTGCCAGCAGCGTAGTAGGGGGGAACACTGAAGCTTTCTTT. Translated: CASSVVGGNTEAFF.